One sample yielded the 30 T cell receptor beta chains listed below, sequenced in a study of cytomegalovirus exposure and HLA in healthy donors. Data came from immunoSEQ multiplex PCR; TCRdb stores just in-frame clones and leaves some out. The top ten hold 12% of the sample, which has about 250,000 clones, roughly 87% seen once. What was sequenced was PBMCs. The receptors derive from a man between 18 and 35 years old in good health and CMV-seropositive.

This clone occurred a few times. This chain connects TRBV2 to TRBJ2-2; 11 bases are shared with TRBD1. CDR3 size: 15 residues. CDR1 and CDR2 (germline): SNHLY, FYNNEI. The V gene end was trimmed by 7 bases and the J gene end by 7 bases; junction bases not matched to a gene: 8. CDR3 sequence: CASIPGQGAHGELFF. DNA of the CDR3: TGTGCCAGCATTCCCGGACAGGGGGCTCACGGGGAGCTGTTTTTT. Full variable domain (missing parts from reference TRBV2 and TRBJ2-2): EPEVTQTPSHQVTQMGQEVILRCVPISNHLYFYWYRQILGQKVEFLVSFYNNEISEKSEIFDDQFSVERPDGSNFTLKIRSTKLEDSAMYFCASIPGQGAHGELFFGEGSRLTVL.

The chain combines TRBV5-4 with TRBJ1-1; no reliable D call. V lost 5 bases, J lost 1 base, and 9 bases lay in between. The CDR3 is 13 amino acids. Germline loops: CDR1 SGHNT, CDR2 YYREEE (reference sequence). The CDR3 loop is CASSTDTNTEAFF. The CDR3 DNA is TGTGCCAGCAGTACAGACACGAACACTGAAGCTTTCTTT.

This chain joins TRBV9 and TRBJ2-1, with D unresolved. CDR3 size: 14 residues. Germline V gene lookup returns CDR1 SGDLS and CDR2 YYNGEE. Trimming removed 6 bases from V and 6 bases from J, with 16 bases in between. In nucleotides, the CDR3 is TGTGCCAGCACCGCCTCCGACACTTTCAATGAGCAGTTCTTC. Its protein is CASTASDTFNEQFF.

The CDR3 nucleotides read TGTGCCTGGAGAAAGAAGGTCTCCTACGAGCAGTACTTC. Its translation: CAWRKKVSYEQYF. This sequence joins TRBV30 and TRBJ2-7; unclear D gene. CDR3 length equals 13 residues. V lost 3 bases and J lost 0, with 9 bases in between. The germline V gene encodes CDR1 GTSNPN and CDR2 SVGIG (reference sequence).

This rearrangement joins TRBV7-9 to TRBJ2-7; the D gene could be TRBD1 or TRBD2 (5 bases each). V lost 4 bases and J 6 bases, leaving 16 bases between the germline ends. There are 14 residues in the CDR3. The V gene's germline CDR1 is SEHNR and CDR2 FQNEAQ (reference sequence). CDR3 DNA sequence: TGTGCCAGCAGCTCCCCCCACGGGGCGGGCGAGCAGTACTTC. Its translation is CASSSPHGAGEQYF. Full variable domain (rest looked up from reference TRBV7-9 and TRBJ2-7): DTGVSQNPRHKITKRGQNVTFRCDPISEHNRLYWYRQTLGQGPEFLTYFQNEAQLEKSRLLSDRFSAERPKGSFSTLEIQRTEQGDSAMYLCASSSPHGAGEQYFGPGTRLTVT.

The rearrangement uses TRBV7-2 and TRBJ1-1; D gene unclear. The CDR3 has 15 residues. CDR1 is SGHTA, CDR2 FQGNSA, per germline. With 3 bases removed from V and 5 bases from J, the gap between germline ends came to 16 bases. CDR3 amino acids: CASSFRWVEMTEAFF. CDR3 in DNA: TGTGCCAGCAGCTTTCGTTGGGTAGAGATGACTGAAGCTTTCTTT.

This chain uses TRBV10-3 with TRBJ2-2; D call uncertain. V gave up 3 bases and J gave up 8 bases, with 4 bases separating them. The germline V gene has CDR1 ENHRY and CDR2 SYGVKD. The CDR3 length is 11 residues. CDR3 residues: CAISEGGELFF. The CDR3 nucleotides read TGTGCCATCAGTGAAGGGGGGGAGCTGTTTTTT.

This clone was recorded a few times. This chain links TRBV4-1 with TRBJ1-1; D is uncertain. Germline CDR1 is MGHRA and CDR2 is YSYEKL. V gave up 0 bases and J gave up 1 base, with 12 bases separating them. The CDR3 has 16 residues. The CDR3 protein is CASSQEREVRNTEAFF. DNA of the CDR3: TGCGCCAGCAGCCAAGAGCGGGAGGTGAGGAACACTGAAGCTTTCTTT.

In its sample, this clone was seen many times. V usage is TRBV28 and J usage is TRBJ1-1; D gene ambiguous. The CDR3 totals 12 residues. Germline V CDR1 and CDR2: MDHEN, SYDVKM. Trimming removed 6 bases at V and 7 bases at J, with 12 bases between. CDR3 region: CASSYGVVEAFF. In nucleotides, the CDR3 is TGTGCCAGCAGCTATGGCGTGGTTGAAGCTTTCTTT. Full variable domain (outside the CDR3, taken from reference TRBV28 and TRBJ1-1): DVKVTQSSRYLVKRTGEKVFLECVQDMDHENMFWYRQDPGLGLRLIYFSYDVKMKEKGDIPEGYSVSREKKERFSLILESASTNQTSMYLCASSYGVVEAFFGQGTRLTVV.

The V and J genes are TRBV2 and TRBJ2-1; a weak D match, TRBD1 (6 bases). The CDR3 runs to 13 residues. Trimming stripped 6 bases from V and 5 bases from J, with 11 bases between. Germline V CDR1 and CDR2: SNHLY, FYNNEI. DNA for the CDR3: TGTGCCAGCAGCGCAGAGGGGGACAATGAGCAGTTCTTC. Protein: CASSAEGDNEQFF.

This clone is a singleton in its sample. The rearrangement links TRBV14 to TRBJ2-2; D is uncertain. Per germline, CDR1 SGHDN and CDR2 FVKESK. Trimming removed 1 base at V and 6 bases at J, with 18 bases between. This CDR3 is 17 amino acids long. The CDR3 DNA sequence: TGTGCCAGCAGCCAAGTAGGGTCCGAAGCTTTTGCCGGGGAGCTGTTTTTT. Amino acid sequence: CASSQVGSEAFAGELFF.

The chain recombines TRBV5-1 with TRBJ1-2; 9 bases line up with TRBD1. The CDR3 has 18 amino acids. Trimming took 4 bases from V and 4 from J; bases not matched to a gene: 17. In germline, CDR1 is SGHRS, CDR2 YFSETQ. DNA for the CDR3: TGCGCCAGCAGCCTCGGGACAGGGCAACTCGCAAGTAGCTATGGCTACACCTTC. Protein product: CASSLGTGQLASSYGYTF.

The chain recombines TRBV21-1 with TRBJ2-7; the table assigns TRBD2, which was not confirmed against the DNA. TRBV21-1 is given as a pseudogene. The CDR3 has 17 amino acids. CDR3 amino acids: CASSKEAKDLETYEQYF. CDR3 in DNA: TGTGCCAGCAGCAAAGAGGCTAAGGACTTGGAAACCTACGAGCAGTACTTC.

CDR3 in DNA: TGTGCCAGCAGCTTAGTAGGACAGAACACTGAAGCTTTCTTT. This sequence encodes CASSLVGQNTEAFF. The genes are TRBV7-2 and TRBJ1-1; D might be TRBD1 (5 bases). The CDR3 spans 14 residues. Germline CDR1 SGHTA, CDR2 FQGNSA. Trimming stripped 1 base from V and 1 base from J, with 7 bases between.

The V call is TRBV2, the J call TRBJ2-1; 12 nucleotides agree with TRBD2. CDR3 length: 15 amino acids. The germline V gene encodes CDR1 SNHLY and CDR2 FYNNEI. The V and J ends lost 5 bases and 3 bases, in that order; junction bases with no gene match: 2. As DNA, the CDR3 is TGTGCCAGCAGTCGACTAGCGGGAGACTACAATGAGCAGTTCTTC. It encodes CASSRLAGDYNEQFF.

The chain links TRBV18 to TRBJ2-1; 9 bases line up with TRBD1. Per the germline V gene, CDR1 is KGHSH and CDR2 is LQKENI. CDR3 length equals 14 residues. Germline trimming cut 5 bases from V and 7 bases from J; bases unmatched to any gene: 6. CDR3 nucleotide sequence: TGTGCCAGCTCATTCCCGGACAGGGGTAATGAGCAGTTCTTC. Translated, it gives CASSFPDRGNEQFF.

The V call is TRBV11-1, the J call TRBJ2-5, with D hard to call. CDR1 is SGHAT and CDR2 is FQDESV in the germline V gene (reference sequence). V lost 8 bases and J 3 bases, leaving 13 bases between the germline ends. This CDR3 spans 13 amino acids. The CDR3 reads CASEPPTEETQYF. CDR3 nucleotide sequence: TGTGCCAGCGAACCGCCTACCGAAGAGACCCAGTACTTC.

This chain links TRBV9 with TRBJ2-1, with D possibly TRBD2 on 7 matching bases. CDR1 and CDR2 (germline): SGDLS, YYNGEE. V was trimmed by 3 bases and J by 5 bases, leaving 15 bases between them. The CDR3 runs to 15 residues. CDR3 sequence (DNA): TGTGCCAGCAGCGAGGGGGGCGGGACTAACAATGAGCAGTTCTTC. Protein: CASSEGGGTNNEQFF.

This sequence joins TRBV19 and TRBJ1-1; 9 nucleotides align to TRBD1. J gave up 5 bases and V 5 bases, and 6 bases lay outside the gene matches. The germline CDR1 and CDR2 sequences are LNHDA and SQIVND (reference sequence). CDR3 length: 14 amino acids. Written as DNA, the CDR3 is TGTGCCAGTAGTGAGGGGACAGGGATGACTGAAGCTTTCTTT. It encodes CASSEGTGMTEAFF.

The chain uses TRBV11-3 and TRBJ2-5; 8 bases are shared with TRBD1. The CDR3 has 16 residues. After removal of 5 bases from V and 1 base from J, the junction contained 9 bases not matched to a gene. Germline values: CDR1 SGHNT, CDR2 YENEEA. The CDR3 nucleotides read TGTGCCAGCAGCGCCGGGACAGGAGAATTCCAAGAGACCCAGTACTTC. Protein: CASSAGTGEFQETQYF.

The chain has TRBV9 and TRBJ1-2; D is perhaps TRBD1 (6 bases). Trimming removed 0 bases from V and 4 bases from J, with 16 bases in between. This CDR3 region has 16 residues. Looked up from germline, CDR1 is SGDLS and CDR2 is YYNGEE. This CDR3 is CASSVATRGAGYGYTF. DNA of the CDR3: TGTGCCAGCAGCGTAGCTACGCGGGGGGCCGGCTATGGCTACACCTTC.

This clone appeared a few times. The V call is TRBV28, the J call TRBJ1-5; 8 nucleotides match TRBD1. CDR1 is MDHEN, CDR2 SYDVKM, per germline. The CDR3 is made up of 18 amino acids. The J segment lost 0 bases and the V segment lost 6 bases, leaving 13 bases of the junction unmatched. The CDR3 DNA sequence: TGTGCCAGCAGACGCCGAGACAGGGGTTTCCTTAGCAATCAGCCCCAGCATTTT. Its translation: CASRRRDRGFLSNQPQHF.

V usage is TRBV27 and J usage is TRBJ1-2, with D perhaps TRBD1 (5 bases). CDR3 size: 14 residues. Germline lookup yields CDR1 MNHEY and CDR2 SMNVEV (reference sequence). With 6 bases removed from V and 4 bases from J, the gap between germline ends came to 15 bases. The CDR3 is CASSLSGTVYGYTF. DNA of the CDR3: TGTGCCAGCAGCCTTTCCGGGACGGTCTATGGCTACACCTTC.

Concerning this clone: Other DNA sequences from this sample encode an identical CDR3 as well. CDR3 nucleotide sequence: TGTGCCAGCAGTTACGGAGGGGACTATGGCTACACCTTC. Amino acid sequence: CASSYGGDYGYTF. The chain combines TRBV6-6 with TRBJ1-2; a weak D match, TRBD1 (5 bases). This CDR3 is built from 13 residues. Trimming took 2 bases from V and 3 from J, leaving 7 bases between them. Germline CDR1 MNHNY, CDR2 SVGAGI (reference sequence).

The V and J genes are TRBV28 and TRBJ1-1; D unclear. This CDR3 contains 11 residues. The V gene's germline CDR1 is MDHEN and CDR2 SYDVKM. V was pared by 5 bases and J by 4 bases, with 5 bases between. CDR3 region: CASSTATEAFF. The CDR3 region has the DNA TGTGCCAGCAGTACCGCCACTGAAGCTTTCTTT.

The J gene is TRBJ2-1, the V gene TRBV11-3; the match to TRBD1 covers 8 bases. CDR1 is SGHNT, CDR2 YENEEA, per germline. The CDR3 is 16 amino acids. V shed 3 bases and J 6 bases; nucleotides not matched to a gene: 10. The CDR3 sequence is CASSFQGALKLNEQFF. In DNA form, the CDR3 reads TGTGCCAGCAGCTTCCAGGGGGCATTAAAGCTCAATGAGCAGTTCTTC.

The gene calls are TRBV5-1 and TRBJ2-7, with 7 bases matching TRBD1. The V and J ends lost 4 bases and 4 bases, in that order; junction bases with no gene match: 5. Per germline, CDR1 SGHRS and CDR2 YFSETQ. This CDR3 spans 13 amino acids. CDR3 region: CASSRDSDYEQYF. In DNA, the CDR3 is TGCGCCAGCAGCCGGGACAGTGATTACGAGCAGTACTTC. The full variable domain, its missing parts supplied by reference TRBV5-1 and TRBJ2-7, is KAGVTQTPRYLIKTRGQQVTLSCSPISGHRSVSWYQQTPGQGLQFLFEYFSETQRNKGNFPGRFSGRQFSNSRSEMNVSTLELGDSALYLCASSRDSDYEQYFGPGTRLTVT.

The J gene is TRBJ1-2, the V gene TRBV4-1, with unresolved D. Germline CDR1 is MGHRA and CDR2 is YSYEKL. V lost 0 bases to trimming and J lost 7 bases, with 15 bases between them. The CDR3 extends over 15 amino acids. The CDR3 region has the DNA TGCGCCAGCAGCCAAGAAGAACGACGAGGGTCTGGCTACACCTTC. It is translated as CASSQEERRGSGYTF.

The chain has TRBV27 and TRBJ2-1, with D unresolved. The CDR3 runs to 16 residues. Germline CDR1 and CDR2: MNHEY and SMNVEV (reference sequence). The germline V and J ends were trimmed by 6 bases and 3 bases, with 18 bases remaining between them. This CDR3 reads CASSRPNRRYYNEQFF. The CDR3 DNA reads as TGTGCCAGCAGCCGTCCCAATCGACGGTACTACAATGAGCAGTTCTTC.

V is TRBV29-1 and J is TRBJ2-7, with 7 bases identical to TRBD2. V was clipped by 8 bases and J by 4 bases; unmatched bases: 5. The CDR3 spans 11 residues. Germline values: CDR1 SQVTM, CDR2 ANQGSEA. The CDR3 is CSFRGLYEQYF. The CDR3 region has the DNA TGCAGCTTCCGGGGACTATACGAGCAGTACTTC.